This T cell receptor (beta chain) appears in the sequencing data of a study of early T cells in non-severe SARS-CoV-2 infection. This clonotype was picked up many times. MiXCR was run by TCRdb on the 5' RACE reads, yielding one entry per CDR3 protein. This sample has 20,000 to 25,000 distinct CDR3 sequences; around 4.2% occur once, and the top ten carry about 7.8%. This CDR3 has 12 amino acids. Germline CDR1 reads WSHSY; CDR2 reads SAAADI. V lost 6 bases and J 4 bases, leaving 9 bases between the germline ends. Sequenced sample: whole blood. The source of this sequence is an adult who was a healthcare worker with PCR-confirmed SARS-CoV-2 infection or an uninfected control (not recorded which). The J gene is TRBJ1-1, the V gene TRBV10-2, with D maybe TRBD1 (6 bases). The CDR3, as DNA: TGCGCCAGCAGACAGGGTAGCACTGAAGCTTTCTTT. The encoded protein is CASRQGSTEAFF.